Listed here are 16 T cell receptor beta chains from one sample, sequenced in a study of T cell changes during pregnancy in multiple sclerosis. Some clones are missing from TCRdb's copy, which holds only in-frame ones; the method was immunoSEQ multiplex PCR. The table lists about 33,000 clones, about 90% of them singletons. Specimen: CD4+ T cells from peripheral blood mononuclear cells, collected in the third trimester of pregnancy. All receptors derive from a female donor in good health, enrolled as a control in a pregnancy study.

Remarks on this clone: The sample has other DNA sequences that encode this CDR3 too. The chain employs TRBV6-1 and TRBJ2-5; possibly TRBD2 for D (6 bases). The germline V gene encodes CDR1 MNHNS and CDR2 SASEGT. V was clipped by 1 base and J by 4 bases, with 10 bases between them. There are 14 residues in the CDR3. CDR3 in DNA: TGTGCCAGCAGTGAAGGGGGAGGTGGAGAGACCCAGTACTTC. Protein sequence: CASSEGGGGETQYF.

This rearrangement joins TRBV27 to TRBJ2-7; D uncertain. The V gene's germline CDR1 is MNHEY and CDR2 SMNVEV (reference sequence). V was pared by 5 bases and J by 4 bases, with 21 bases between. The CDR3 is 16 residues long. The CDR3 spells CASSPAVSVSSYEQYF. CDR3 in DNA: TGTGCCAGCAGTCCTGCAGTTTCCGTATCTTCTTACGAGCAGTACTTC.

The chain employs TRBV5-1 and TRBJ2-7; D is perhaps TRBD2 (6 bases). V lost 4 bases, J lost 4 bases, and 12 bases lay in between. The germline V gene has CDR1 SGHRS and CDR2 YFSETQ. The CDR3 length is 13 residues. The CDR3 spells CASSPRGLYEQYF. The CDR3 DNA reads TGCGCCAGCAGCCCCCGGGGGTTGTACGAGCAGTACTTC.

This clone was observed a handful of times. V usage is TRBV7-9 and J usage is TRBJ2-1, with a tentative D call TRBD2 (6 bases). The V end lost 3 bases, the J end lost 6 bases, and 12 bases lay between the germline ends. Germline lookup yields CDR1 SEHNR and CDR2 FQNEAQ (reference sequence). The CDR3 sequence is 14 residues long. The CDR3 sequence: CASSFFRESNEQFF. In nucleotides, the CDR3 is TGTGCCAGCAGCTTTTTCCGGGAGTCCAATGAGCAGTTCTTC. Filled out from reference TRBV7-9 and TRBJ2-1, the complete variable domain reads DTGVSQNPRHKITKRGQNVTFRCDPISEHNRLYWYRQTLGQGPEFLTYFQNEAQLEKSRLLSDRFSAERPKGSFSTLEIQRTEQGDSAMYLCASSFFRESNEQFFGPGTRLTVL.

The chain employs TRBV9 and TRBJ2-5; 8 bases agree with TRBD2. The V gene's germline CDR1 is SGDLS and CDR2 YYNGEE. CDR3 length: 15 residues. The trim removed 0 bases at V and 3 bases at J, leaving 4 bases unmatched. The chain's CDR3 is CASSVAGGAKETQYF. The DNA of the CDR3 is TGTGCCAGCAGCGTAGCGGGGGGGGCCAAAGAGACCCAGTACTTC.

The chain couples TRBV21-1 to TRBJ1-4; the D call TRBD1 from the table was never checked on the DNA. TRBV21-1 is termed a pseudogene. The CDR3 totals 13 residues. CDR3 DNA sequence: TGTGCCAGCAGGACAGGGGGGAATGAAAAACTGTTTTTT. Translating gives CASRTGGNEKLFF.

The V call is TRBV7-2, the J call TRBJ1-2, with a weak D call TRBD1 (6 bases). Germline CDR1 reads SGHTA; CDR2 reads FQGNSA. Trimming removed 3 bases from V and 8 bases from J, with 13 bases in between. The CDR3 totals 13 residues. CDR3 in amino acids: CASSFSAGDGYTF. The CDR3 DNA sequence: TGTGCCAGCAGCTTCAGTGCAGGGGACGGCTACACCTTC.

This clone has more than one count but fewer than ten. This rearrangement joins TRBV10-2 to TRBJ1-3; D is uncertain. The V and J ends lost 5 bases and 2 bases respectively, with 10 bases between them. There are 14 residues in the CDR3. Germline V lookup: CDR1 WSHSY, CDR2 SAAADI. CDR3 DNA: TGCGCCAGCAGTCTTACATTCACTGGAAACACCATATATTTT. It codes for CASSLTFTGNTIYF.

CDR3 in DNA: TGTGCCAGCTCATTACAGGGGGCAAGCTCTGGAAACACCATATATTTT. This sequence encodes CASSLQGASSGNTIYF. The chain carries TRBV18 and TRBJ1-3; the match to TRBD1 covers 9 bases. The CDR3 contains 16 residues. Germline assignment: CDR1 KGHSH and CDR2 LQKENI. Trimming at V came to 5 bases and at J to 0 bases, leaving 5 bases not matched to a gene.

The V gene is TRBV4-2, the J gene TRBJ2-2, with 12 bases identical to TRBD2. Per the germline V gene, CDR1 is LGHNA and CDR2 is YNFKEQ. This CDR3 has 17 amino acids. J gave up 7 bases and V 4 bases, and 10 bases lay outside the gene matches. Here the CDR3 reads CASSPNPTSGSRGELFF. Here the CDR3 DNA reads TGTGCCAGCAGCCCTAATCCGACTAGCGGGAGTCGCGGGGAGCTGTTTTTT.

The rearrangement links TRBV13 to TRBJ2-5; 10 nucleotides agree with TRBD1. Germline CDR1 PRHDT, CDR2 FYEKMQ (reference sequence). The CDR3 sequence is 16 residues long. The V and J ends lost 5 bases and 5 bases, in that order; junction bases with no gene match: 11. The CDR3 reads CASSRLRDRGGETQYF. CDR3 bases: TGTGCCAGCAGCCGTCTCCGGGACAGGGGAGGGGAGACCCAGTACTTC.

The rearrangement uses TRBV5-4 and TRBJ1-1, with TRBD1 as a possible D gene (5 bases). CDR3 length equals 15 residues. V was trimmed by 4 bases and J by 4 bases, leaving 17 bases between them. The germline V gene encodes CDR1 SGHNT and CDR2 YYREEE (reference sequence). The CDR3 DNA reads TGTGCCAGCAGCCAGGACGGGGGAGGGAGCACTGAAGCTTTCTTT. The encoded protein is CASSQDGGGSTEAFF. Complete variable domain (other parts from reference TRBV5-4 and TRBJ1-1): ETGVTQSPTHLIKTRGQQVTLRCSSQSGHNTVSWYQQALGQGPQFIFQYYREEENGRGNFPPRFSGLQFPNYSSELNVNALELDDSALYLCASSQDGGGSTEAFFGQGTRLTVV.

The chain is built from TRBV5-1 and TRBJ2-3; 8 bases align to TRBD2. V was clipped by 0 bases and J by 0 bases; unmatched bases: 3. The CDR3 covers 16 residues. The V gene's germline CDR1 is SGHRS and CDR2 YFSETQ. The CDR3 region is CASSLAAGGSTDTQYF. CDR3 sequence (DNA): TGCGCCAGCAGCTTGGCGGCGGGGGGAAGCACAGATACGCAGTATTTT.

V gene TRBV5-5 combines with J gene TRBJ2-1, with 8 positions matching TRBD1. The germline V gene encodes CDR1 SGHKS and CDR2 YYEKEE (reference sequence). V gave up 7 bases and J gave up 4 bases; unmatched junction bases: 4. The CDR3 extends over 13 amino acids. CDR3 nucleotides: TGTGCCAGCGAACAGGGGGTATACAATGAGCAGTTCTTC. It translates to CASEQGVYNEQFF.

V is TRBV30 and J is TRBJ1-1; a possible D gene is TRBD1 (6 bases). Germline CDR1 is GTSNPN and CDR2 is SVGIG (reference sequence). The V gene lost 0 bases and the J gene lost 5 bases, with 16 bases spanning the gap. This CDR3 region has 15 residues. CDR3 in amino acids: CAWSVGGRGRTEAFF. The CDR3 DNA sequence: TGTGCCTGGAGTGTAGGGGGGAGGGGAAGAACTGAAGCTTTCTTT.

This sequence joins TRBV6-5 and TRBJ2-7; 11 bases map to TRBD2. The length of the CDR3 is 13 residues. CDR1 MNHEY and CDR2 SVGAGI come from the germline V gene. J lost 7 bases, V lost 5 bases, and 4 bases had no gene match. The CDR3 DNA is TGTGCCAGCAGTGCTCGACTAGCGGGGGAGCAGTACTTC. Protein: CASSARLAGEQYF.